This TCR beta chain was found in a study of cytomegalovirus exposure and HLA in healthy donors. At the level of the study: Earlier results showed approximately 110 million unique TCR beta sequences derived from approximately 170 million T cells.

Study results and caveats: A later analysis reportedly found fewer N-insertions in an Asian-associated ancestry cluster than the approximately 700-donor mean. Most TCR sequences proved rare, with some public TCRs found in many donors.

It was with 60 Vbeta and 13 Jbeta primers that the PCR ran. TCRdb's table, derived via immunoSEQ multiplex PCR, lists solely in-frame clones and lacks some. The data show 200,000 to 250,000 clones, about 79% seen once. The sample holds one count of this clone. The target antigen is unknown. V was pared by 4 bases and J by 9 bases, with 15 bases of the junction left unmatched. CDR1 is WNHNN and CDR2 is SYGVQD in the germline V gene (reference sequence). The CDR3 covers 16 residues. The TCR was taken from a man in his late teens or twenties in good health and CMV-seronegative. The V and J genes are TRBV10-1 and TRBJ1-5, with 7 nucleotides matching TRBD1. Input material: PBMCs. CDR3 nucleotide sequence: TGCGCCAGCAGTGCTTGCGACAGGGAGAGATCAACGCCCCAGCATTTT. Translating gives CASSACDRERSTPQHF.